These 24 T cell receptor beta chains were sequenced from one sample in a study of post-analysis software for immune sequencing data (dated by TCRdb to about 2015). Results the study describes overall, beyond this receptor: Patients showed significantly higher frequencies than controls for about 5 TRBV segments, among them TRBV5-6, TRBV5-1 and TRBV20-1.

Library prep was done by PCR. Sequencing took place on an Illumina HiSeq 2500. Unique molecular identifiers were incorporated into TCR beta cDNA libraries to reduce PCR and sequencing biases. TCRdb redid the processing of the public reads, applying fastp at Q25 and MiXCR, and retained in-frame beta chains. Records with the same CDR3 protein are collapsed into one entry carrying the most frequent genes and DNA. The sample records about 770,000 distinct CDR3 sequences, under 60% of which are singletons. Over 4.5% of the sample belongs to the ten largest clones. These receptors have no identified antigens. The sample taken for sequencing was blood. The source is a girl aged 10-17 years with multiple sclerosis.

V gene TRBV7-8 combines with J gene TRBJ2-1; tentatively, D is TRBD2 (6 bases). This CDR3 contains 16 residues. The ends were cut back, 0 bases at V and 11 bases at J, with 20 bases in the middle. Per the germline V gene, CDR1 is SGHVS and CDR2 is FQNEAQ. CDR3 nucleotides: TGTGCCAGCAGCTTAGCGCGGCTAGCGCCTGGCGTAAAGCAGTTCTTC. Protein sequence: CASSLARLAPGVKQFF.

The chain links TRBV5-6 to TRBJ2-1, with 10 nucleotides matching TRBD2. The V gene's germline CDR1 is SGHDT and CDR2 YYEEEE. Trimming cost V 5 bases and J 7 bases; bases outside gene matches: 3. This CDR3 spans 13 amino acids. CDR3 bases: TGTGCCAGCAGGGGACTAGCGAGAAATGAGCAGTTCTTC. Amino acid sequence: CASRGLARNEQFF.

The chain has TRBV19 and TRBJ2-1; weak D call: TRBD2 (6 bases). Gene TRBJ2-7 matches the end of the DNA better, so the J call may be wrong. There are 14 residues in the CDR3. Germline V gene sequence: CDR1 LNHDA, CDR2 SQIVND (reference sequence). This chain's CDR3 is CASIGGKSYNEQYF. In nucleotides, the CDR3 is TGTGCCAGTATTGGAGGGAAATCCTACAATGAGCAGTACTTC.

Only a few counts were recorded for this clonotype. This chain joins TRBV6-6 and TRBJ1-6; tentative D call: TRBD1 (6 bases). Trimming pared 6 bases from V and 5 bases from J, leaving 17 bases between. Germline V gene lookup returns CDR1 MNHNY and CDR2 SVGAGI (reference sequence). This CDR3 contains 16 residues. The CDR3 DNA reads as TGTGCCAGCAGAACAGGGTGGGGTATGGATAATTCACCCCTCCACTTT. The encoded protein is CASRTGWGMDNSPLHF.

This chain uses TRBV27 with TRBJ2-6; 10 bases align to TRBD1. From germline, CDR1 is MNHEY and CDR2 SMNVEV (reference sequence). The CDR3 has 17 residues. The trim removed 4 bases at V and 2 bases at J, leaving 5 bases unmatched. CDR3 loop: CASSSTGGSTGANVLTF. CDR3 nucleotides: TGTGCCAGCAGTTCGACAGGGGGCTCGACTGGGGCCAACGTCCTGACTTTC.

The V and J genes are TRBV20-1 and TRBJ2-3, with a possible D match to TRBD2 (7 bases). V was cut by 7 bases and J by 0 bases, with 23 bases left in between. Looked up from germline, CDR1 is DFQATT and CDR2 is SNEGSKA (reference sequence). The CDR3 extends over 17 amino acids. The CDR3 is CSVERTGGASSTDTQYF. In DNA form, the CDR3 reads TGCAGTGTCGAACGGACTGGGGGGGCCTCAAGCACAGATACGCAGTATTTT.

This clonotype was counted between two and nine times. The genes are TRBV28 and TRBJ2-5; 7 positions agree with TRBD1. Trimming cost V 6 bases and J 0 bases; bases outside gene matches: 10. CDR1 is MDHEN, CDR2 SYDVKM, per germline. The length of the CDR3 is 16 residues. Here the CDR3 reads CASRRLRDRNQETQYF. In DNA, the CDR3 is TGTGCCAGCAGACGTCTCCGGGACAGAAACCAAGAGACCCAGTACTTC.

The CDR3 is CASSLYPPGLYQETQYF. The DNA for the CDR3 is TGTGCCAGCAGCTTATATCCACCAGGGTTGTACCAAGAGACCCAGTACTTC. V usage is TRBV7-9 and J usage is TRBJ2-5, with D possibly matching TRBD1 (5 bases). This CDR3 has 17 residues. Looked up from germline, CDR1 is SEHNR and CDR2 is FQNEAQ (reference sequence). The ends were cut back, 2 bases at V and 0 bases at J, with 16 bases in the middle.

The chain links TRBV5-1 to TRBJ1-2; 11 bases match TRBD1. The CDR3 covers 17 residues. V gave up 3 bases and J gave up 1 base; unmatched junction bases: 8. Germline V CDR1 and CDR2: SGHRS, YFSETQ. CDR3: CASSSLDRGRINYGYTF. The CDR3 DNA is TGCGCCAGCAGCTCGTTGGACAGGGGGCGGATTAACTATGGCTACACCTTC.

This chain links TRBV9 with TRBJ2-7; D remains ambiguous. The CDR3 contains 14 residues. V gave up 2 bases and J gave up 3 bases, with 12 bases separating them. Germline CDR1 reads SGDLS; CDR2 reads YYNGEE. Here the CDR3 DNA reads TGTGCCAGCAGCGTTAGAGACCGGTACTACGAGCAGTACTTC. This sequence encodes CASSVRDRYYEQYF.

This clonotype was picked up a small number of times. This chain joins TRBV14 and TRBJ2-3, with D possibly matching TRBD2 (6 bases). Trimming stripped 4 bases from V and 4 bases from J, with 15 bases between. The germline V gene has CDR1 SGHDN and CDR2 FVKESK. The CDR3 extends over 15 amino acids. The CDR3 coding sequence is TGTGCCAGCAGCCTTCCTGCGGGACCACCAGATACGCAGTATTTT. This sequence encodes CASSLPAGPPDTQYF.

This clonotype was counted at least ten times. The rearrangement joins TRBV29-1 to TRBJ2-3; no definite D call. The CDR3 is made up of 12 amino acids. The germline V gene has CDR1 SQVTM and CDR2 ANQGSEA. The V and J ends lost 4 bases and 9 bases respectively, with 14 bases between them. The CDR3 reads CSVGEGSHTQYF. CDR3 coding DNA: TGCAGCGTTGGTGAAGGGTCCCACACGCAGTATTTT.

CDR3 in amino acids: CASRRQPSYGYTF. CDR3 nucleotides: TGTGCCAGCAGGAGACAGCCGAGCTATGGCTACACCTTC. The rearrangement uses TRBV12-3 or TRBV12-4 and TRBJ1-2, with D perhaps matching TRBD1 (5 bases). The germline V and J ends were trimmed by 6 bases and 4 bases, with 12 bases remaining between them. The CDR3 is 13 residues long.

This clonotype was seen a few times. In nucleotides, the CDR3 is TGTGCCAGCAGCCCATTCTTCCGGGACAGGGACAATGAGCAGTTCTTC. Protein product: CASSPFFRDRDNEQFF. The rearrangement links TRBV7-9 to TRBJ2-1; TRBD1 matches at 9 bases. The CDR3 runs to 16 residues. V was pared by 5 bases and J by 5 bases, with 10 bases of the junction left unmatched. Germline lookup yields CDR1 SEHNR and CDR2 FQNEAQ (reference sequence). The whole variable domain, filled in from reference TRBV7-9 and TRBJ2-1, reads DTGVSQNPRHKITKRGQNVTFRCDPISEHNRLYWYRQTLGQGPEFLTYFQNEAQLEKSRLLSDRFSAERPKGSFSTLEIQRTEQGDSAMYLCASSPFFRDRDNEQFFGPGTRLTVL.

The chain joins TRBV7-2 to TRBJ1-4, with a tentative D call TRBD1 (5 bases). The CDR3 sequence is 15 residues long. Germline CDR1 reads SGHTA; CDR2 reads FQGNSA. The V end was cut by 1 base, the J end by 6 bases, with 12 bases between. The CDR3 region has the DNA TGTGCCAGCAGCTTAGGGGGCCAGGGCCATGAAAAACTGTTTTTT. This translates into CASSLGGQGHEKLFF. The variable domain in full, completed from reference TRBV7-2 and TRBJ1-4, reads GAGVSQSPSNKVTEKGKDVELRCDPISGHTALYWYRQSLGQGLEFLIYFQGNSAPDKSGLPSDRFSAERTGGSVSTLTIQRTQQEDSAVYLCASSLGGQGHEKLFFGSGTQLSVL.

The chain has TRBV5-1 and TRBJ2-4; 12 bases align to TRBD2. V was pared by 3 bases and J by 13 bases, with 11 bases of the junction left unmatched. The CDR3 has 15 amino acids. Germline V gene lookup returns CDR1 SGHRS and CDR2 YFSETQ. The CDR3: CASSYRLAGVGEQYF. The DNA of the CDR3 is TGCGCCAGCAGCTACCGACTAGCGGGAGTAGGGGAGCAGTACTTC.

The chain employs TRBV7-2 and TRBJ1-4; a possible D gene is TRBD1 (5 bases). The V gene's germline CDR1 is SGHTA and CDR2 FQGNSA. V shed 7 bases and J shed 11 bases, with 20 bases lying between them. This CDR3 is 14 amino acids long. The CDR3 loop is CASNYSPGGDKLFF. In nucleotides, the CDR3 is TGTGCCAGCAACTATAGCCCCGGGGGGGACAAACTGTTTTTT.

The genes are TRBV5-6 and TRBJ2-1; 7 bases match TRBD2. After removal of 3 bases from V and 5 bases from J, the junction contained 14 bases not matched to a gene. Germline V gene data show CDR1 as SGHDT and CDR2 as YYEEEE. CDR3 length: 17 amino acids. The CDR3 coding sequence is TGTGCCAGCAGCTCGTACCCGAGACTAGCCAAGGACAATGAGCAGTTCTTC. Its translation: CASSSYPRLAKDNEQFF.

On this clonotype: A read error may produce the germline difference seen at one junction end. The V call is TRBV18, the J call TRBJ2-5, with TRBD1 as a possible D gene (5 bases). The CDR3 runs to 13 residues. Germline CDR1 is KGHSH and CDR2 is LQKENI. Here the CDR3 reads CVSSPGQQETQYF. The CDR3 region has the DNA TGTGTCAGCTCACCAGGGCAGCAAGAGACCCAGTACTTC.

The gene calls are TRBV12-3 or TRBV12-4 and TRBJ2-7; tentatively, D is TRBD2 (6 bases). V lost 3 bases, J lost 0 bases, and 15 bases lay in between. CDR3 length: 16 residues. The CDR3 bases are TGTGCCAGCAGTTTTGGAGGGGAGATTAGCTCCTACGAGCAGTACTTC. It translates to CASSFGGEISSYEQYF.

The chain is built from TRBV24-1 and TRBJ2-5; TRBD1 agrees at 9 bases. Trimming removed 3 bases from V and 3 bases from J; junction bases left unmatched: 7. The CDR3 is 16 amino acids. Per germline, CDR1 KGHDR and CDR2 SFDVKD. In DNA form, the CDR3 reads TGTGCCACCAGTGATCCCGGGACAGGGACCGAAGAGACCCAGTACTTC. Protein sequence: CATSDPGTGTEETQYF.

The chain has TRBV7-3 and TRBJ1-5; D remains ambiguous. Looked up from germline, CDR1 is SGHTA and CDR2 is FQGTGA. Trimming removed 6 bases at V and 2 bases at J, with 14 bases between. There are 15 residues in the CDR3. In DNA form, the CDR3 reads TGTGCCAGCAGGCGGGCGGCAAAGGGCAATCAGCCCCAGCATTTT. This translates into CASRRAAKGNQPQHF.

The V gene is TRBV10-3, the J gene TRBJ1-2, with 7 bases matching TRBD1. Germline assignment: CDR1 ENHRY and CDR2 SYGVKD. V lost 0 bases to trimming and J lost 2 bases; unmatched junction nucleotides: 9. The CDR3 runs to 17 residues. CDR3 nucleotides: TGTGCCATCAGTGAGTCGAGAGTGGGACAGCTGAACTATGGCTACACCTTC. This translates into CAISESRVGQLNYGYTF.

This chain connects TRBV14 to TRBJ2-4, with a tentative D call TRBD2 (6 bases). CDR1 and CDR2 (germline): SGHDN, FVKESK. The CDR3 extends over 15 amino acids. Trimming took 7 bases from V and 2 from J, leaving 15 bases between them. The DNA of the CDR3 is TGTGCCAGCACCGTATTAGCGGCCCCCAAAAACATTCAGTACTTC. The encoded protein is CASTVLAAPKNIQYF.